The clone carrying this TCR beta chain came up many times. Antigen: not known. This sample is drawn from a study of T-cell reconstitution after alpha-beta-depleted transplantation in children. The length of the CDR3 is 15 residues. The germline gives CDR1 LNHNV, CDR2 YYDKDF (reference sequence). The trim removed 5 bases at V and 6 bases at J, leaving 8 bases unmatched. Preparing the TCRbeta library involved the use of unique molecular identifiers. Via MiXCR, TCRdb re-called the PCR reads, giving one row per CDR3 protein. Among some 180,000 distinct CDR3 sequences listed, roughly 6.6% were seen once. Points from the study as a whole: Counts and diversity of T cells one year after transplant came mostly from newly produced T cells.

The rearrangement uses TRBV15 and TRBJ2-3; 10 positions agree with TRBD2. The sequence derives from a boy aged 2 to 9 with acute lymphoblastic leukemia, due to receive a stem cell transplant. The sequenced sample was PBMCs, obtained before TCRalphabeta/CD19-depleted stem cell transplant. The CDR3 DNA reads TGTGCCACCAGCGAAAGACTAGCGGGTCTGGATACGCAGTATTTT. It encodes CATSERLAGLDTQYF.